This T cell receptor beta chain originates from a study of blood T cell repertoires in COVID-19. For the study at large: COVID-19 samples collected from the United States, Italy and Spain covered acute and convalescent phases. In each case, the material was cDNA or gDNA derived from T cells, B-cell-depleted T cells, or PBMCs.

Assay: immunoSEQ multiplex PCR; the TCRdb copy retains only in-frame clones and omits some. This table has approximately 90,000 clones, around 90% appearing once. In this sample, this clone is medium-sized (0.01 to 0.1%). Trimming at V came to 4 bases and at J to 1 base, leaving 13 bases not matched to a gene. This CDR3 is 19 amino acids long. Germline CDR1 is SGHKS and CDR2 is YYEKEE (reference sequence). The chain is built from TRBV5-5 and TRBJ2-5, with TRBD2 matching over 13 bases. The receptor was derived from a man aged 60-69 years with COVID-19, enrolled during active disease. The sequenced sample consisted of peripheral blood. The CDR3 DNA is TGTGCCAGCAGCGGGTCGGTACTAGCGGGAGGGCGGAGCCAAGAGACCCAGTACTTC. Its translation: CASSGSVLAGGRSQETQYF. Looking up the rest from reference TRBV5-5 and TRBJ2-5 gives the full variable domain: DAGVTQSPTHLIKTRGQQVTLRCSPISGHKSVSWYQQVLGQGPQFIFQYYEKEERGRGNFPDRFSARQFPNYSSELNVNALLLGDSALYLCASSGSVLAGGRSQETQYFGPGTRLLVL.